These 16 T cell receptor beta chains were all obtained from the same sample, sequenced in a study of cytotoxic CD8 clonotypes in ibrutinib-treated CLL. Measured with immunoSEQ multiplex PCR; TCRdb has only the in-frame clones, and not every one. Found here are 200,000 or so clones, roughly 79% of them singletons; the top ten hold 9.5% to 12%. The input for sequencing was PBMCs, taken after 12 months of ibrutinib treatment. These receptor sequences come from a human donor with chronic lymphocytic leukemia.

This clone was seen many times. The rearrangement joins TRBV6-1 to TRBJ2-5; D perhaps matches TRBD1 (6 bases). CDR3 size: 15 residues. V was clipped by 2 bases and J by 1 base, with 11 bases between them. The germline gives CDR1 MNHNS, CDR2 SASEGT. The CDR3: CASSEQGPPQETQYF. CDR3 nucleotides: TGTGCCAGCAGTGAACAGGGGCCGCCCCAAGAGACCCAGTACTTC.

The chain links TRBV10-2 to TRBJ1-2; 8 bases match TRBD1. Germline V lookup: CDR1 WSHSY, CDR2 SAAADI. The ends lost 8 bases at V and 8 bases at J; junction bases unmatched: 7. CDR3 length: 12 amino acids. The CDR3 spells CASVGGQEGYTF. The CDR3 DNA is TGCGCCAGCGTCGGGGGACAGGAGGGCTACACCTTC.

This sequence joins TRBV7-9 and TRBJ1-1, with D tentatively TRBD1 (6 bases). The CDR3 is 12 residues long. V was pared by 3 bases and J by 8 bases, with 10 bases between. The germline gives CDR1 SEHNR, CDR2 FQNEAQ (reference sequence). The CDR3 nucleotides read TGTGCCAGCAGCTTCGGACAGAACGAAGCTTTCTTT. Amino acid sequence: CASSFGQNEAFF.

The V call is TRBV5-1, the J call TRBJ1-4, with a tentative D call TRBD1 (6 bases). The CDR3 sequence is 14 residues long. Deletions cut 1 base from V and 7 bases from J, with 11 bases between. CDR1 SGHRS and CDR2 YFSETQ come from the germline V gene. The CDR3 protein is CASSLSRGGEKLFF. The CDR3 DNA reads TGCGCCAGCAGCTTGTCCAGGGGAGGTGAAAAACTGTTTTTT.

V gene TRBV5-1 combines with J gene TRBJ1-2; 7 positions match TRBD1. The germline V gene encodes CDR1 SGHRS and CDR2 YFSETQ. The trim removed 4 bases at V and 8 bases at J, leaving 11 bases unmatched. The CDR3 length is 14 residues. The CDR3 is CASSPREGAGGYTF. For the CDR3, the DNA is TGCGCCAGCAGCCCCCGTGAGGGGGCGGGGGGCTACACCTTC.

The chain has TRBV27 and TRBJ1-2; D is undetermined. Germline V CDR1 and CDR2: MNHEY, SMNVEV (reference sequence). Trimming removed 1 base from V and 8 bases from J, with 8 bases in between. There are 12 residues in the CDR3. DNA for the CDR3: TGTGCCAGCAGTTTATACGGAAGGGGCTACACCTTC. It codes for CASSLYGRGYTF.

This clone was seen just once. The chain joins TRBV6-5 to TRBJ1-5; D ambiguous. Germline values: CDR1 MNHEY, CDR2 SVGAGI. Trimming left V 0 bases short and J 4 bases short, with 10 bases between. This CDR3 is built from 15 residues. The CDR3 nucleotides are TGTGCCAGCAGTTACTCGATCCAGCTTAATCAGCCCCAGCATTTT. This gives the protein CASSYSIQLNQPQHF.

The V call is TRBV19, the J call TRBJ2-7; 10 bases map to TRBD2. The germline V gene has CDR1 LNHDA and CDR2 SQIVND (reference sequence). The CDR3 spans 15 residues. Unmatched junction bases numbered 12, after V lost 7 bases and J lost 6 bases. CDR3 protein: CASKVTSGMLGEQYF. The CDR3 coding sequence is TGTGCCAGTAAAGTCACTAGCGGGATGCTGGGCGAGCAGTACTTC.

The rearrangement joins TRBV4-1 to TRBJ2-7; 12 bases are a match to TRBD1. V was clipped by 5 bases and J by 7 bases; unmatched bases: 12. Germline V lookup: CDR1 MGHRA, CDR2 YSYEKL. This CDR3 is built from 16 residues. The CDR3 DNA follows: TGCGCCAGCAGCTTACAACCGGGACAGGGGGCGCGAGAGCAGTACTTC. This sequence encodes CASSLQPGQGAREQYF.

The chain combines TRBV5-1 with TRBJ2-7; 7 bases fit TRBD2. The CDR3 spans 14 residues. J lost 7 bases, V lost 4 bases, and 11 bases had no gene match. The germline gives CDR1 SGHRS, CDR2 YFSETQ. The CDR3 DNA follows: TGCGCCAGCAGCAGAGGGACCCACGGGGGGGAGCAGTACTTC. Translating gives CASSRGTHGGEQYF.

The V gene is TRBV10-1, the J gene TRBJ2-6; D gene ambiguous. The CDR3 has 14 residues. CDR1 is WNHNN, CDR2 SYGVQD, per germline (reference sequence). V shed 1 base and J shed 2 bases, with 3 bases lying between them. The chain's CDR3 is CASSEWAGANVLTF. The CDR3 nucleotides read TGCGCCAGCAGTGAGTGGGCTGGGGCCAACGTCCTGACTTTC.

This clone was counted a single time. The V and J genes are TRBV7-8 and TRBJ2-5; no reliable D call. In germline, CDR1 is SGHVS, CDR2 FQNEAQ. The CDR3 is made up of 16 amino acids. The germline V and J ends were trimmed by 0 bases and 5 bases, with 16 bases remaining between them. DNA of the CDR3: TGTGCCAGCAGCTTAGCGACGTGGACCTTGGGGGAGACCCAGTACTTC. Translating gives CASSLATWTLGETQYF.

The chain joins TRBV6-1 to TRBJ2-7; 10 bases are a match to TRBD2. Germline lookup yields CDR1 MNHNS and CDR2 SASEGT. This CDR3 region has 15 residues. The trim removed 0 bases at V and 4 bases at J, leaving 3 bases unmatched. The CDR3 DNA reads as TGTGCCAGCAGTGAAGCTAGTAGCGGGGGGTACGAGCAGTACTTC. It codes for CASSEASSGGYEQYF.

This chain links TRBV27 with TRBJ1-1; D is unclear. CDR1 MNHEY and CDR2 SMNVEV come from the germline V gene (reference sequence). The CDR3 covers 14 residues. V lost 5 bases to trimming and J lost 10 bases, with 20 bases between them. The CDR3 DNA sequence: TGTGCCAGCAGTACAAATCGGGGTTCCCCGGGAGCTTTCTTT. Translating it yields CASSTNRGSPGAFF.

This chain links TRBV5-4 with TRBJ2-3, with a tentative D call TRBD1 (7 bases). Trimming pared 5 bases from V and 1 base from J, leaving 17 bases between. Per germline, CDR1 SGHNT and CDR2 YYREEE (reference sequence). CDR3 length: 16 amino acids. CDR3 sequence: CASSPTQGGRTDTQYF. In DNA, the CDR3 is TGTGCCAGCAGTCCTACCCAGGGGGGCCGCACAGATACGCAGTATTTT.

This chain links TRBV5-1 with TRBJ2-7, with 7 positions matching TRBD2. The CDR3 is made up of 13 amino acids. After removal of 7 bases from V and 6 bases from J, the junction contained 10 bases not matched to a gene. Germline loops: CDR1 SGHRS, CDR2 YFSETQ. This chain's CDR3 is CASLRRERGEQYF. CDR3 DNA sequence: TGCGCCAGCCTTAGACGGGAGCGGGGCGAGCAGTACTTC.